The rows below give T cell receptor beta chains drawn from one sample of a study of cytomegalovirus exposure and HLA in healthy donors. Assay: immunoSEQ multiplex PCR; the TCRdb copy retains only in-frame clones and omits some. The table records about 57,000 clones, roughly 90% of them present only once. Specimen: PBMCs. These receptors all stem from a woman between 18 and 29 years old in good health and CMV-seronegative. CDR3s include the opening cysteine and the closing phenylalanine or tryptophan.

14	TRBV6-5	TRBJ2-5	CASSDPRGQETQYF
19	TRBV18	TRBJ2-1	CASSRGLAQFLSSYNEQFF
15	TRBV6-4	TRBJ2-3	CAGGGRGASTDTQYF
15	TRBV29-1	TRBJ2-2	CSGLFRGGQEGELFF
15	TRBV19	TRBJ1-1	CASSIQWGMNTEAFF
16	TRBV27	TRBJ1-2	CASKPHLPETNYGYTF
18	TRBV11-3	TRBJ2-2	CASSLSYRREGETGELFF
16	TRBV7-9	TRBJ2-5	CASSHRDSLSQETQYF
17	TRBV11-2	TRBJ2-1	CASSLEGTSGRFHEQFF
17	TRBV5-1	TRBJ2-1	CASSLDGTRSSYNEQFF
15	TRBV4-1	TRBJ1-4	CASSYPGQTNEKLFF
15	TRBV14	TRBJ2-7	CASSQASGGSLEQYF
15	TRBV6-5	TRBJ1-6	CASRGQGSANSPLHF
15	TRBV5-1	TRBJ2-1	CASSLGGLAANEQFF
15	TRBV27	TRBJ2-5	CASSKQGAGQETQYF
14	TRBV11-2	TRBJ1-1	CASSFGLSNTEAFF
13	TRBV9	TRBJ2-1	CASSVERGTEQFF
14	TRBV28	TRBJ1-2	CASSFSVQHYGYTF
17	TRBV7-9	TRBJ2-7	CASSHYAGGSSSYEQYF
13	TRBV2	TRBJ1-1	CASSAGGNTEAFF
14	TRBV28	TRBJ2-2	CATTVPGVTGELFF
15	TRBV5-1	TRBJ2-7	CASSLEVAGTYEQYF
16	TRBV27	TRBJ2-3	CASSNLQGPSTDTQYF
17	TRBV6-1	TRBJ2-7	CASSEAGRLAYSYEQYF
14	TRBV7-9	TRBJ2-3	CASSYGQGAYTQYF
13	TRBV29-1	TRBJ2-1	CSGGQGAGNEQFF
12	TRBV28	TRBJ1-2	CASSSQGYGYTF
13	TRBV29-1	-	CSGTLGGYYEQYF
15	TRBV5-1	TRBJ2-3	CASSLYGGPTDTQYF